Shown below are 13 T cell receptor beta chains from a single sample sequenced in a study of metastatic and nonmetastatic thyroid tumors. TCRdb re-analyzed the PCR reads through MiXCR. The sample has about 21,000 clones; roughly a third are singletons. Patients underwent thyroid surgery, and none had received any treatment before it. Sequencing was carried out using blood. These receptors all stem from a female donor with papillary thyroid cancer or a benign thyroid nodule (not recorded which). Some clones in this sample may be carry-over from other donors' samples.

The chain links TRBV6-1 to TRBJ2-3; 10 bases are a match to TRBD1. Germline V gives CDR1 MNHNS, CDR2 SASEGT. The CDR3 has 15 residues. Trimming removed 5 bases from V and 2 bases from J; junction bases left unmatched: 4. CDR3 in amino acids: CASSTGTGVTDTQYF. CDR3 coding DNA: TGTGCCAGCAGTACCGGGACAGGGGTCACAGATACGCAGTATTTT.

Concerning this clone itself: The conserved final phenylalanine or tryptophan is absent from the CDR3, which likely points to a read error. The rearrangement uses TRBV18 and TRBJ2-1; D is tentatively TRBD1 or TRBD2 (5 bases each). Germline CDR1 reads KGHSH; CDR2 reads LQKENI. The V end was cut by 0 bases, the J end by 5 bases, with 20 bases between. This CDR3 is built from 18 residues. The CDR3 DNA follows: TGTGCCAGCTCACCACCGGAGGCAGATGGATTGGGACACAATGAGCAGTTCCTC. The encoded protein is CASSPPEADGLGHNEQFL.

The sample holds many counts of this clone. This sequence joins TRBV4-2 and TRBJ1-1; TRBD1 agrees at 7 bases. The length of the CDR3 is 15 residues. The germline gives CDR1 LGHNA, CDR2 YNFKEQ. V dropped 0 bases and J dropped 3; count of bases not matched to a gene: 4. CDR3 in DNA: TGTGCCAGCAGCCAAGATGGCAGGGGGGACACTGAAGCTTTCTTT. This sequence encodes CASSQDGRGDTEAFF.

This clone was recorded a few times. The CDR3 nucleotides read TGTGCCAGCAGTGAAGCGGGGCGGCAGGGGGTGTACGAGCAGTACTTC. Residues: CASSEAGRQGVYEQYF. The V gene is TRBV6-1, the J gene TRBJ2-7, with 7 nucleotides matching TRBD1. There are 16 residues in the CDR3. The trim removed 0 bases at V and 4 bases at J, leaving 9 bases unmatched. Germline-derived CDR1 and CDR2 are MNHNS and SASEGT.

The gene calls are TRBV2 and TRBJ2-5, with 8 bases that match TRBD2. Germline V gene lookup returns CDR1 SNHLY and CDR2 FYNNEI. V lost 6 bases, J lost 7 bases, and 7 bases stayed unmatched. The CDR3 spans 13 residues. This CDR3 reads CASRGTSFGTQYF. CDR3 nucleotides: TGTGCCAGCAGGGGGACTAGTTTCGGGACCCAGTACTTC.

This clone was seen only a few times. The chain recombines TRBV5-1 with TRBJ2-1; TRBD2 agrees at 8 bases. From germline, CDR1 is SGHRS and CDR2 YFSETQ. Germline trimming cut 5 bases from V and 7 bases from J; bases unmatched to any gene: 8. CDR3 length equals 14 residues. The CDR3 here is CASRRAGELNEQFF. The CDR3 region has the DNA TGCGCCAGCAGGCGAGCGGGAGAGTTAAATGAGCAGTTCTTC.

This clone is labeled as medium-sized (0.01 to 0.1%). V usage is TRBV20-1 and J usage is TRBJ1-6; no firm D call. The germline gives CDR1 DFQATT, CDR2 SNEGSKA (reference sequence). The CDR3 runs to 15 residues. The V end was cut by 0 bases, the J end by 1 base, with 7 bases between. The CDR3 DNA is TGCAGTGCTAGAGATGAGGGTTCCTATAATTCACCCCTCCACTTT. This translates into CSARDEGSYNSPLHF.

This clone turned up a few times. This chain uses TRBV25-1 with TRBJ2-6; no reliable D call. Germline V CDR1 and CDR2: MGHDK, SYGVNS. The V and J ends lost 4 bases and 1 base respectively, with 8 bases between them. CDR3 size: 15 residues. Here the CDR3 DNA reads TGTGCCAGCAGTGGGGGTTTTTCTGGGGCCAACGTCCTGACTTTC. Its translation is CASSGGFSGANVLTF.

This clone was found many times. The chain is built from TRBV20-1 and TRBJ2-1, with D tentatively TRBD1 or TRBD2 (5 bases each). Germline V lookup: CDR1 DFQATT, CDR2 SNEGSKA (reference sequence). The CDR3 has 13 amino acids. V shed 3 bases and J shed 9 bases, with 15 bases lying between them. In DNA form, the CDR3 reads TGCAGTGCTAGCGGGAACGCCGGGGCTGAGCAGTTCTTC. Protein: CSASGNAGAEQFF.

This clone has ten or more counts. The chain couples TRBV5-4 to TRBJ1-6; maybe TRBD1 (5 bases). V was pared by 3 bases and J by 5 bases, with 9 bases between. The CDR3 is 14 amino acids. CDR1 and CDR2 (germline): SGHNT, YYREEE (reference sequence). The CDR3, as DNA: TGTGCCAGCAGCTCGGCCAGGGATAATTCACCCCTCCACTTT. Its protein product is CASSSARDNSPLHF.

This clone came up many times. At one end the junction does not follow the germline gene, possibly because of a read error. This rearrangement joins TRBV28 to TRBJ1-2; D is perhaps TRBD1 (5 bases). The CDR3 covers 14 residues. The V gene's germline CDR1 is MDHEN and CDR2 SYDVKM. CDR3 sequence (DNA): TGTGCCAGCAGCAGCGGGGCCAGGGCGGACGGCTGCACCTTC. Its translation: CASSSGARADGCTF.

This clone is labeled as medium-sized (0.01 to 0.1%). The rearrangement joins TRBV4-2 to TRBJ2-7; 14 nucleotides align to TRBD2. The CDR3 is 17 residues long. The junction had 8 bases not matched to a gene; V was cut back by 4 bases and J by 3 bases. The germline V gene has CDR1 LGHNA and CDR2 YNFKEQ. The CDR3 reads CASSPPAGTSGSYEQYF. CDR3 nucleotide sequence: TGTGCCAGCAGCCCCCCGGCAGGGACTAGCGGGAGCTACGAGCAGTACTTC.

This clone was picked up a small number of times. This chain joins TRBV6-1 and TRBJ2-5; possible D gene TRBD2, 6 bases. Germline V lookup: CDR1 MNHNS, CDR2 SASEGT. The V gene lost 4 bases and the J gene lost 4 bases, with 10 bases spanning the gap. This CDR3 is built from 13 residues. CDR3 DNA: TGTGCCAGCAGTGTGGTCGGGGGAGAGACCCAGTACTTC. Its protein is CASSVVGGETQYF.